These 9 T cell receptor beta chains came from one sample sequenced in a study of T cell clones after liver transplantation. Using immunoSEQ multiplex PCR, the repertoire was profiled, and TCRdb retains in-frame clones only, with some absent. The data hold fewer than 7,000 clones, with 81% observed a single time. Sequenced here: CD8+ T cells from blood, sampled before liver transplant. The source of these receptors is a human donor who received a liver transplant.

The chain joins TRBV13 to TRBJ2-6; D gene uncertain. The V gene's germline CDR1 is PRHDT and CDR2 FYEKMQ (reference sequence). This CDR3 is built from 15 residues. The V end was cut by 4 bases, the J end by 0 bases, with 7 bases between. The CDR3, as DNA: TGTGCCAGCAGCTGGACCCGCTCTGGGGCCAACGTCCTGACTTTC. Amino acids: CASSWTRSGANVLTF.

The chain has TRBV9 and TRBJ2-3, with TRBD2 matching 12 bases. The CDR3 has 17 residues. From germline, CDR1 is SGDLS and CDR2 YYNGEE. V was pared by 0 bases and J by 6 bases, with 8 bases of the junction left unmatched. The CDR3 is CASSVGLAGDPPDTQYF. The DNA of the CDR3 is TGTGCCAGCAGCGTAGGACTAGCGGGGGACCCACCGGATACGCAGTATTTT. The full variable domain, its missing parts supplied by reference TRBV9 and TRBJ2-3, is DSGVTQTPKHLITATGQRVTLRCSPRSGDLSVYWYQQSLDQGLQFLIQYYNGEERAKGNILERFSAQQFPDLHSELNLSSLELGDSALYFCASSVGLAGDPPDTQYFGPGTRLTVL.

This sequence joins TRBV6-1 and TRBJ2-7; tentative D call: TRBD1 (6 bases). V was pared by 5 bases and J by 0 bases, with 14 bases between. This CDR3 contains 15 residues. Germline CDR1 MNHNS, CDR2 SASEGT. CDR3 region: CASSSTGSGSYEQYF. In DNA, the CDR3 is TGTGCCAGCAGTTCCACAGGGAGCGGCTCCTACGAGCAGTACTTC.

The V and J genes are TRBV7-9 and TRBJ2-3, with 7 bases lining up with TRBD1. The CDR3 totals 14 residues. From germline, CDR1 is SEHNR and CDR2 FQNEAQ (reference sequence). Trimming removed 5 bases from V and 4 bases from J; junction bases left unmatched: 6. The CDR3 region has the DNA TGTGCCAGCAGCAACACCAGGGGGTCAGATACGCAGTATTTT. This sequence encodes CASSNTRGSDTQYF.

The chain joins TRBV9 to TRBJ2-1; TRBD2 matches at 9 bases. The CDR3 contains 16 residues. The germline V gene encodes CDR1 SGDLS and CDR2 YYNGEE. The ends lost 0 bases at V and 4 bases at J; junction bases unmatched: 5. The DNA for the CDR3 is TGTGCCAGCAGCGTAGCTGACGCGGGAGGGTACAATGAGCAGTTCTTC. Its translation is CASSVADAGGYNEQFF.

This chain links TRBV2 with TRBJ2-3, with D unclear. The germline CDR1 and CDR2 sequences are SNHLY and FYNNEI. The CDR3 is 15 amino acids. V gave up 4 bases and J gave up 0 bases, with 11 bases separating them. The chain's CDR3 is CASSAWRSSTDTQYF. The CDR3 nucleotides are TGTGCCAGCAGTGCGTGGCGTTCTAGCACAGATACGCAGTATTTT.

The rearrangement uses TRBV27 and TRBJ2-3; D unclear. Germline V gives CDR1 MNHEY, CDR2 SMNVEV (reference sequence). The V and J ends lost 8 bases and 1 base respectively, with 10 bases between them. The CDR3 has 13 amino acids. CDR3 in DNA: TGTGCCAGCGAGGCCCGGGGCACAGATACGCAGTATTTT. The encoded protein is CASEARGTDTQYF.

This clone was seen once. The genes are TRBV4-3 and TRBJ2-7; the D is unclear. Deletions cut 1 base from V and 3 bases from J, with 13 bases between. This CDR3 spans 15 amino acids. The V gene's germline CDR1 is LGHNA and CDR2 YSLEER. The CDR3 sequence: CASSQGAGYYYEQYF. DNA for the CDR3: TGCGCCAGCAGCCAAGGGGCAGGTTACTACTACGAGCAGTACTTC.

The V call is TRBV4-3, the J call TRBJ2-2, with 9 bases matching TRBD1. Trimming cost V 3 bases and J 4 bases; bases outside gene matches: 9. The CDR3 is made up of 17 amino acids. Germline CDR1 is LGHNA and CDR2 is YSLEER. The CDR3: CASSHDTGGSATGELFF. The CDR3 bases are TGCGCCAGCAGCCATGACACAGGGGGCTCGGCCACCGGGGAGCTGTTTTTT.